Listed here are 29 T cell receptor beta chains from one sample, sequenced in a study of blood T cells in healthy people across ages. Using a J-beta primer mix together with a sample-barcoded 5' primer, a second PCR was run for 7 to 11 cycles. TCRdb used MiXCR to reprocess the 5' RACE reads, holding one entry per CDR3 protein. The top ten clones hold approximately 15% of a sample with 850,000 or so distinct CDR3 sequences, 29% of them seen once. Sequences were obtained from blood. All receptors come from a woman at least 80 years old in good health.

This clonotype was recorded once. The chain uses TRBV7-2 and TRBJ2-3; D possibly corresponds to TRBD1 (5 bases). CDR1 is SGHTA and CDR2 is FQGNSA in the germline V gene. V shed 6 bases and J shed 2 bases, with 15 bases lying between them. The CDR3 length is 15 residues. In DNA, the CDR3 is TGTGCCAGCAGTTTCGACAGCCACATCACAGATACGCAGTATTTT. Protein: CASSFDSHITDTQYF.

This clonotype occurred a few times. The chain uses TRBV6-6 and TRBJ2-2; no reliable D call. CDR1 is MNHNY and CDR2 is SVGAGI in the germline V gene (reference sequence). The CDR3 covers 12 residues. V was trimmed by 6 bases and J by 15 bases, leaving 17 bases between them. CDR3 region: CASSPQSYEMFF. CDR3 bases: TGTGCCAGCAGCCCACAGTCTTACGAAATGTTTTTT.

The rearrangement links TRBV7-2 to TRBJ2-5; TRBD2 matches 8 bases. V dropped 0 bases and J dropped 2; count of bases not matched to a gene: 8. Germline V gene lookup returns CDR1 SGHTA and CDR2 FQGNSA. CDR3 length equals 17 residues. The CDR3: CASSLAISGLGQETQYF. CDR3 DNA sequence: TGTGCCAGCAGCTTAGCGATTTCGGGACTAGGGCAAGAGACCCAGTACTTC.

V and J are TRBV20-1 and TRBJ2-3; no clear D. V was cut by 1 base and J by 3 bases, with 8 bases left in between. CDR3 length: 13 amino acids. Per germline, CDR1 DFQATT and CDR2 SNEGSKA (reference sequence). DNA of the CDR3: TGCAGTGCTAGAGCGTCAATTACAGATACGCAGTATTTT. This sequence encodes CSARASITDTQYF.

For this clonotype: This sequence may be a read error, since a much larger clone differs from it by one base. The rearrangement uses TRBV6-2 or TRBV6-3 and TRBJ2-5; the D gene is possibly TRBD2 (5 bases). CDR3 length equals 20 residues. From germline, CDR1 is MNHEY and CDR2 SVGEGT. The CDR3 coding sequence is TGTGCCGGCAGTTACTCACAGCGACTAACCCGAGGCGTGAGACGAGAGACCCAGTACTTC. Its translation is CAGSYSQRLTRGVRRETQYF.

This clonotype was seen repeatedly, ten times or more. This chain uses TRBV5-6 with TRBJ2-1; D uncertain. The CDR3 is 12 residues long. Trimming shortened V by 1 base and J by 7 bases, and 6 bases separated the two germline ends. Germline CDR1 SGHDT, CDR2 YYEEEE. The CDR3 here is CASSLSRNEQFF. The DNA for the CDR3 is TGTGCCAGCAGCTTGTCTAGAAATGAGCAGTTCTTC.

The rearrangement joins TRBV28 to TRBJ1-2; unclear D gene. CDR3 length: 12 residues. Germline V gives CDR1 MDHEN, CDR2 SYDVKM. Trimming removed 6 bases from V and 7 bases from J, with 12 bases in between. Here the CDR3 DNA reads TGTGCCAGCAGCCTTAGACAACTTGGCTACACCTTC. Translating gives CASSLRQLGYTF.

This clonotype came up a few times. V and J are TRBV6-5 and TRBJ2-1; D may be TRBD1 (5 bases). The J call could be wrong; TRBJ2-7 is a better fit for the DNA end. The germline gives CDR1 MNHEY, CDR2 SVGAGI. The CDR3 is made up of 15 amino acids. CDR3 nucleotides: TGTGCCAGCAGTTACTCGACAGCTCCCTACAATGAGCAGTACTTC. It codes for CASSYSTAPYNEQYF.

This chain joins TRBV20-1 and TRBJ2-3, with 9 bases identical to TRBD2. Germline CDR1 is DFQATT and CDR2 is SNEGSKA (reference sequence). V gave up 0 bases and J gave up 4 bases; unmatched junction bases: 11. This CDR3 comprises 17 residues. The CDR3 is CSARDGSSGEVADTQYF. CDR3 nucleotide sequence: TGCAGTGCTAGAGATGGATCTAGCGGGGAGGTGGCAGATACGCAGTATTTT.

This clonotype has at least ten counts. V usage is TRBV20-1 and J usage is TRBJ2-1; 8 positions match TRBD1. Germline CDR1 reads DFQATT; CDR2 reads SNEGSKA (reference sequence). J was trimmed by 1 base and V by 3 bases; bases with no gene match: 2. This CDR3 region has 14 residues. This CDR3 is CSARQGASYNEQFF. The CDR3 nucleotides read TGCAGTGCTAGGCAGGGGGCGTCCTACAATGAGCAGTTCTTC.

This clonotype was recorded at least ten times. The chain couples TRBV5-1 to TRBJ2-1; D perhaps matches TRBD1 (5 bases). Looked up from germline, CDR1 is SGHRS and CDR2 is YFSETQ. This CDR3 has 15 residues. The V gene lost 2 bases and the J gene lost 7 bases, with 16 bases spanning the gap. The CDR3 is CASSFLGVPLNEQFF. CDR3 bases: TGCGCCAGCAGCTTTCTAGGGGTGCCTTTAAATGAGCAGTTCTTC. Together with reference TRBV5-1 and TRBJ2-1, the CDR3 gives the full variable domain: KAGVTQTPRYLIKTRGQQVTLSCSPISGHRSVSWYQQTPGQGLQFLFEYFSETQRNKGNFPGRFSGRQFSNSRSEMNVSTLELGDSALYLCASSFLGVPLNEQFFGPGTRLTVL.

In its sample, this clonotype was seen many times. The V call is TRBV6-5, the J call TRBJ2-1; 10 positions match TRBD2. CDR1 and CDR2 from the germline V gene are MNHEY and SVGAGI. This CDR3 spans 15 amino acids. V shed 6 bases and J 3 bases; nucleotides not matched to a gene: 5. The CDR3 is CASRVTSGVYNEQFF. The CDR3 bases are TGTGCCAGCAGGGTAACTAGCGGGGTCTACAATGAGCAGTTCTTC.

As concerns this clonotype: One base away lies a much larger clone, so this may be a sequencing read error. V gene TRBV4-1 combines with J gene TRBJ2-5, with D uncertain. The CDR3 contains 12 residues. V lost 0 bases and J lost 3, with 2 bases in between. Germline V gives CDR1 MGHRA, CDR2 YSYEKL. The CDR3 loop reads CASSQEEETQYF. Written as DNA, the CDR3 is TGCGCCAGCAGCCAAGAGGAAGAGACCCAGTACTTC.

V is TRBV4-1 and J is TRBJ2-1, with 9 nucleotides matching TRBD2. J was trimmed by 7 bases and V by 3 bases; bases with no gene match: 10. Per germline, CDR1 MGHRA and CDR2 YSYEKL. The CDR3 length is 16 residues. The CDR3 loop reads CASSHTLAGLVNEQFF. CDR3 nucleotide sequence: TGCGCCAGCAGCCACACACTAGCGGGCTTAGTTAATGAGCAGTTCTTC.

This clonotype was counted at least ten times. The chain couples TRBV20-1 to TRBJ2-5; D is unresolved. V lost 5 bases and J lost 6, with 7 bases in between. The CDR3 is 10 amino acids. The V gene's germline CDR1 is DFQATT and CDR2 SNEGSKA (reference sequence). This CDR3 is CSALYKTQYF. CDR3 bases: TGCAGTGCTCTGTACAAGACCCAGTACTTC.

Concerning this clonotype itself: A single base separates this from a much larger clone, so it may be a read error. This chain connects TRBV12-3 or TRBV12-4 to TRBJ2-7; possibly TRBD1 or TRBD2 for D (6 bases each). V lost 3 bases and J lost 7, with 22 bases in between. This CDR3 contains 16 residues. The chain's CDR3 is CASSLLSRGAYNEQYF. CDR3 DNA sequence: TGTGCCAGCAGTTTGTTATCGAGGGGGGCTTACAATGAGCAGTACTTC.

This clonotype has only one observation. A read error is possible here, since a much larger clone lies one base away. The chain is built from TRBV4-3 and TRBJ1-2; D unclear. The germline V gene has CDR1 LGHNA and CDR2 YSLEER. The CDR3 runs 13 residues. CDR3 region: CACSQDRVYGYTF. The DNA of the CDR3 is TGCGCCTGCAGCCAAGATCGGGTGTATGGCTACACCTTC.

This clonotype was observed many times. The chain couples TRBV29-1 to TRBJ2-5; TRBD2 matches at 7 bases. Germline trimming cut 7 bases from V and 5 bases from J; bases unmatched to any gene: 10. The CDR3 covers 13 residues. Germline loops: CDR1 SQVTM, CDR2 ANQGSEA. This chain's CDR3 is CSATKRGGETQYF. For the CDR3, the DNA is TGCAGCGCAACCAAGCGGGGCGGGGAGACCCAGTACTTC.

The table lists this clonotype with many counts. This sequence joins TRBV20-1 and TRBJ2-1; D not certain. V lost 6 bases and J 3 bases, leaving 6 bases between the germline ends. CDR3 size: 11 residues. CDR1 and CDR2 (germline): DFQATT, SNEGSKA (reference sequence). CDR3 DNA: TGCAGTGCCCACGTCTACAATGAGCAGTTCTTC. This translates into CSAHVYNEQFF.

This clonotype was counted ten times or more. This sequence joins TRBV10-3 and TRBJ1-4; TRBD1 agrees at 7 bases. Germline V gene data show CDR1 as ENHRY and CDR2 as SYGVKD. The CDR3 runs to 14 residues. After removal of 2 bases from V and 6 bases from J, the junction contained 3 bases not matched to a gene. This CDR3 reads CAISEDRVHEKLFF. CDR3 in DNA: TGTGCCATCAGTGAGGACAGGGTACATGAAAAACTGTTTTTT.

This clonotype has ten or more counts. This chain's CDR3 is CASSPQTGAQGETQYF. The CDR3 DNA sequence: TGTGCCAGCAGTCCCCAGACAGGGGCCCAGGGGGAGACCCAGTACTTC. The chain joins TRBV6-1 to TRBJ2-5; 8 bases are a match to TRBD1. The junction had 13 bases not matched to a gene; V was cut back by 5 bases and J by 5 bases. Germline V gives CDR1 MNHNS, CDR2 SASEGT. The CDR3 has 16 amino acids.

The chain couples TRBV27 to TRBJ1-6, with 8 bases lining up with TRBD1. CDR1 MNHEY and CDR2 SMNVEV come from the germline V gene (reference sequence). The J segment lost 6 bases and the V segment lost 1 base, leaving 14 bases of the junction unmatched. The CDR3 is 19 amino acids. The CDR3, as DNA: TGTGCCAGCAGTTTATACTATCGAGGCAGGGGGCAAAGTAATTCACCCCTCCACTTT. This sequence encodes CASSLYYRGRGQSNSPLHF.

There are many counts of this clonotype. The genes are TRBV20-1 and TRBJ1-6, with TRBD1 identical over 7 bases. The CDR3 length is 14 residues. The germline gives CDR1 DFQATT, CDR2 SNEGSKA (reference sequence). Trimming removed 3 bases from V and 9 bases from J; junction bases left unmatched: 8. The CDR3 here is CSARSNRGSSPLHF. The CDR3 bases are TGCAGTGCTAGGTCTAACAGGGGCAGTTCACCCCTCCACTTT.

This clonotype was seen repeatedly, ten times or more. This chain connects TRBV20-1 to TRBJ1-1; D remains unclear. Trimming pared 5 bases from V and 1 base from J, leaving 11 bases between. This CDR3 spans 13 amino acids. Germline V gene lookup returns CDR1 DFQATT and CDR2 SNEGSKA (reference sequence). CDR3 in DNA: TGCAGTGCTTCCCAAGGGTCGAACACTGAAGCTTTCTTT. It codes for CSASQGSNTEAFF.

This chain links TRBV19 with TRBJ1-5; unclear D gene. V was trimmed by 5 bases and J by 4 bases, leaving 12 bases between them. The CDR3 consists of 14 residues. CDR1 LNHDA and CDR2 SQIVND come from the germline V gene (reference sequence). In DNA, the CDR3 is TGTGCCAGTAGTTCTTCGGCCGCTAATCAGCCCCAGCATTTT. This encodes CASSSSAANQPQHF.

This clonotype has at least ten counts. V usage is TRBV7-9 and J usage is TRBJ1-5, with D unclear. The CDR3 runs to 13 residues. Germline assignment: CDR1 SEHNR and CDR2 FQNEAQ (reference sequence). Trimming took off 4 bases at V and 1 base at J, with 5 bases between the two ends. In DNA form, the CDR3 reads TGTGCCAGCAGCTATAACAGCAATCAGCCCCAGCATTTT. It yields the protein CASSYNSNQPQHF. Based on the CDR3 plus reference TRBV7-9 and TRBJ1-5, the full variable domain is DTGVSQNPRHKITKRGQNVTFRCDPISEHNRLYWYRQTLGQGPEFLTYFQNEAQLEKSRLLSDRFSAERPKGSFSTLEIQRTEQGDSAMYLCASSYNSNQPQHFGDGTRLSIL.

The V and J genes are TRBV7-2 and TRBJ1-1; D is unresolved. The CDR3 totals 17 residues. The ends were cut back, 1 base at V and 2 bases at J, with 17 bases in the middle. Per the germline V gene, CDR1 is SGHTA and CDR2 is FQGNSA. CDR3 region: CASSLGRLGRVNTEAFF. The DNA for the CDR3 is TGTGCCAGCAGCTTAGGGCGGTTAGGGCGGGTTAACACTGAAGCTTTCTTT.

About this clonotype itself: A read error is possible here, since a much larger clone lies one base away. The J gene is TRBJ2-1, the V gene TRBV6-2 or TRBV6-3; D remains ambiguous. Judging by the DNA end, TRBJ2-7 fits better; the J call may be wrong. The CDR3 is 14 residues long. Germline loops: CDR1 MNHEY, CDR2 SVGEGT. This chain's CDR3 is CATSRAPTYNEQYF. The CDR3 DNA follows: TGTGCCACATCTAGAGCTCCGACCTACAATGAGCAGTACTTC.

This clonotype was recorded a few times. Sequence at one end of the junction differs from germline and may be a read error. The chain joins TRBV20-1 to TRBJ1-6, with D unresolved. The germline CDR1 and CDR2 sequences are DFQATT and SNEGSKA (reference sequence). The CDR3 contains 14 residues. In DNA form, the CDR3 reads TGCAGTGCTAGAGGTCGCCGCTATAATTCACCCCCCCACTTT. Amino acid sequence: CSARGRRYNSPPHF.